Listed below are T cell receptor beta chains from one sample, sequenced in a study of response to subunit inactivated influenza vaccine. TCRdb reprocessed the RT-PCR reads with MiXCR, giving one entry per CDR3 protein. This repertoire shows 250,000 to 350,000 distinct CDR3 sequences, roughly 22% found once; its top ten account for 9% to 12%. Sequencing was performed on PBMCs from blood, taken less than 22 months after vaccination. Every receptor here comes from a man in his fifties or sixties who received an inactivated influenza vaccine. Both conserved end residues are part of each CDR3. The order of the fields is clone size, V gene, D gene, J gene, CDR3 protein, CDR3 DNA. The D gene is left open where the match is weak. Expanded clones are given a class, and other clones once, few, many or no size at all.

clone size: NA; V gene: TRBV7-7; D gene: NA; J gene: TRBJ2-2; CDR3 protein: CASSLARGTGELFF; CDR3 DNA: TGTGCCAGCAGCTTAGCCCGGGGCACCGGGGAGCTGTTTTTT
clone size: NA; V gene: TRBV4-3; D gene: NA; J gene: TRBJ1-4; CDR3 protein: CASSQDSLRTEKLFF; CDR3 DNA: TGCGCCAGCAGCCAAGATAGCCTTAGGACTGAAAAACTGTTTTTT
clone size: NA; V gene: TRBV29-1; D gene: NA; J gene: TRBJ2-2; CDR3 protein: CSVTKNTGELFF; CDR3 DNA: TGCAGCGTTACTAAGAACACCGGGGAGCTGTTTTTT
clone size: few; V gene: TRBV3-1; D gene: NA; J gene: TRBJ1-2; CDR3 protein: CASSPGGKGYGYTF; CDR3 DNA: TGTGCCAGCAGTCCGGGGGGAAAGGGTTATGGCTACACCTTC
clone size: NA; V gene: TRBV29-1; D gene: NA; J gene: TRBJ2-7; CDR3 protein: CSVARDYEQYF; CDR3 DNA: TGCAGCGTTGCGAGGGATTACGAGCAGTACTTC
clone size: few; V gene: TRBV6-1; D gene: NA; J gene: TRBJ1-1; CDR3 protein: CASSEGIAGETEAFF; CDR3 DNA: TGTGCCAGCAGTGAAGGAATCGCTGGGGAGACTGAAGCTTTCTTT
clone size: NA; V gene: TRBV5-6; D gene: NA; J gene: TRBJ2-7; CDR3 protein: CASSLFSSREQYF; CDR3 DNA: TGTGCCAGCAGCTTGTTTTCCTCAAGGGAGCAGTACTTC
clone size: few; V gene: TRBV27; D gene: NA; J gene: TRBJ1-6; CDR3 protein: CASSLDARSLHF; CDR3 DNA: TGTGCCAGCAGTTTAGATGCAAGATCCCTCCACTTT
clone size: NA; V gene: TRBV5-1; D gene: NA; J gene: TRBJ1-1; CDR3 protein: CASRGGVTEAFF; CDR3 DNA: TGCGCCAGCCGGGGGGGGGTAACTGAAGCTTTCTTT
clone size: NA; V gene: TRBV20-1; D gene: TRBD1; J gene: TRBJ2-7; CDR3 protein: CSARDTRTGSVEQYF; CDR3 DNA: TGCAGTGCTAGAGATACCAGGACAGGGTCGGTCGAGCAGTACTTC
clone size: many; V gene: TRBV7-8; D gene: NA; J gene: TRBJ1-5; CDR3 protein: CASSLPRRFDSNQPQHF; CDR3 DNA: TGTGCCAGCAGCTTACCCCGACGTTTCGATAGCAATCAGCCCCAGCATTTT
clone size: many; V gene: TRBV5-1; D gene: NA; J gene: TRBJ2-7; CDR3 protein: CASSFDYPAYEQYF; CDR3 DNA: TGCGCCAGCAGCTTCGACTATCCCGCGTACGAGCAGTACTTC
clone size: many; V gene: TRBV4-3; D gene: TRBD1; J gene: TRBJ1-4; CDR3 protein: CASSQDTGDSEKLFF; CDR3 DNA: TGCGCCAGCAGCCAAGATACAGGGGACAGTGAAAAACTGTTTTTT
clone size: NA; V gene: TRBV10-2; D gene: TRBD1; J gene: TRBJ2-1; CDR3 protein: CASTGTGYNEQFF; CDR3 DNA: TGCGCCAGCACTGGGACAGGTTACAATGAGCAGTTCTTC
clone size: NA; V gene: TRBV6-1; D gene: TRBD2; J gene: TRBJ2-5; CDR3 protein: CASSLPRGVGATQYF; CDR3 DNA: TGTGCCAGCAGTCTCCCGCGGGGGGTCGGAGCGACCCAGTACTTC
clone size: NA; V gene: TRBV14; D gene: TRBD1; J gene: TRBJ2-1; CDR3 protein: CASRRTGSGEQFF; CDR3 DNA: TGTGCCAGCAGGCGGACAGGGTCAGGTGAGCAGTTCTTC
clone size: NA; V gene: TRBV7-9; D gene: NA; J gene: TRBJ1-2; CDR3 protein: CASSFRQDDYGYTF; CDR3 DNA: TGTGCCAGCAGCTTCCGACAGGACGACTATGGCTACACCTTC
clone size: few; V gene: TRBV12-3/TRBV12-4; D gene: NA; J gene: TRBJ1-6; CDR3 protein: CASSLGAPGSPLHF; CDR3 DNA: TGTGCCAGCAGTTTAGGAGCCCCTGGGTCACCCCTCCACTTT
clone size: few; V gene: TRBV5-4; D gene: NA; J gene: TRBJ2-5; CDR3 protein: CASSLGAGEFQETQYF; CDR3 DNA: TGTGCCAGCAGCTTGGGGGCAGGGGAATTCCAAGAGACCCAGTACTTC
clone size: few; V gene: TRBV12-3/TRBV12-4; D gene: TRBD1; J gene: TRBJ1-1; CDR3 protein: CASSFLDRSETEAFF; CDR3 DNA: TGTGCCAGCAGTTTTCTGGACAGGTCGGAGACTGAAGCTTTCTTT
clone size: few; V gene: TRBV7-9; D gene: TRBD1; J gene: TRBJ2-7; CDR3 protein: CASSALGQGNNEQYF; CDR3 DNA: TGTGCCAGCAGCGCCCTAGGACAGGGAAACAACGAGCAGTACTTC
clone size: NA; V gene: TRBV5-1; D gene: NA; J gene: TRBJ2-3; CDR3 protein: CASSLGSGLDTQYF; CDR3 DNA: TGCGCCAGCAGCTTGGGCAGCGGATTGGATACGCAGTATTTT
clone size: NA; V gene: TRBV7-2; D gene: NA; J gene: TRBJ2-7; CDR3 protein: CASSPQSTYEQYF; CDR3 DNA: TGTGCCAGCAGCCCGCAGAGCACCTACGAGCAGTACTTC
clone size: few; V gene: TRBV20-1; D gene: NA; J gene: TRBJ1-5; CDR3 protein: CSARDIGQPQHF; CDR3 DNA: TGCAGTGCTAGGGACATAGGCCAGCCCCAGCATTTT
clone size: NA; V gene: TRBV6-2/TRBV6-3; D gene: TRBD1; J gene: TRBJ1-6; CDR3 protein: CASTDPVRDRGSPLHF; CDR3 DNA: TGTGCCAGCACCGACCCGGTTCGGGACAGGGGTTCACCCCTCCACTTT
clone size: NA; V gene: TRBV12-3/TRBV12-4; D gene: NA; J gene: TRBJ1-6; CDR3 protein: CASSLAPYSPLHF; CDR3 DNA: TGTGCCAGCAGTTTAGCGCCATATTCACCCCTCCACTTT
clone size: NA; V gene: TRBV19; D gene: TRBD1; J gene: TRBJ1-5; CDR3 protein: CASGDRGAQPQHF; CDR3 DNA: TGTGCCAGTGGGGACAGGGGAGCTCAGCCCCAGCATTTT
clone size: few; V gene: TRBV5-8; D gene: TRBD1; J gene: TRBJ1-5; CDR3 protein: CASSLAEGARSQPQHF; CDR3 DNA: TGTGCCAGCAGCTTGGCCGAGGGGGCGCGGAGTCAGCCCCAGCATTTT
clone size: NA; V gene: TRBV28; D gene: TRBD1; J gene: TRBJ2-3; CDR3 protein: CASLKPGQGLSTDTQYF; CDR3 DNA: TGTGCCAGTTTGAAACCGGGACAGGGGTTAAGCACAGATACGCAGTATTTT
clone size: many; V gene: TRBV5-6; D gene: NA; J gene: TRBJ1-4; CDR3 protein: CASSADPGKLFF; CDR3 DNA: TGTGCCAGCAGCGCTGATCCGGGAAAACTGTTTTTT
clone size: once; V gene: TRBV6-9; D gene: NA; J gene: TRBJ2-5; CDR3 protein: CASSYSAVQETQYF; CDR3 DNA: TGTGCCAGCAGTTATTCGGCTGTCCAAGAGACCCAGTACTTC
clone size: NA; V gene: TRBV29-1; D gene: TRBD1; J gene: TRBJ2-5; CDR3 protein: CSVVPNRGTGGRETQYF; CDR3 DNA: TGCAGCGTTGTTCCTAATCGAGGGACAGGGGGCAGGGAGACCCAGTACTTC
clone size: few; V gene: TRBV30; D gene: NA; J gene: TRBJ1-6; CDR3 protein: CAWSGTANSPLHF; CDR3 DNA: TGTGCCTGGAGTGGGACAGCGAATTCACCCCTCCACTTT
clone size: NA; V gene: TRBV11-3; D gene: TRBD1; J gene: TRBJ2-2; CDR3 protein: CASSPGTENTGELFF; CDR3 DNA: TGTGCCAGCAGTCCCGGGACAGAGAACACCGGGGAGCTGTTTTTT